The 3 T cell receptor beta chains given below trace back to one sample, sequenced in a study of cytomegalovirus exposure and HLA in healthy donors. The repertoire was sequenced with immunoSEQ multiplex PCR; TCRdb's copy has only in-frame clones and lacks some. The sample shows 90,000 to 100,000 clones, around 88% of them seen only once. Sequencing was carried out using PBMCs. The receptors come from a woman under 40 in good health and CMV-seronegative.

This clone is a singleton in its sample. This chain links TRBV29-1 with TRBJ2-5; 7 bases are a match to TRBD2. Germline V gene sequence: CDR1 SQVTM, CDR2 ANQGSEA. J lost 4 bases, V lost 0 bases, and 5 bases had no gene match. The CDR3 runs to 14 residues. The DNA for the CDR3 is TGCAGCGTTGAAGAGGTCTGGGGGGGAGAGACCCAGTACTTC. Translating it yields CSVEEVWGGETQYF.

This clone was found a few times. The chain employs TRBV7-3 and TRBJ1-2, with 9 positions matching TRBD1. The CDR3 spans 17 residues. Germline V gene sequence: CDR1 SGHTA, CDR2 FQGTGA. J was trimmed by 4 bases and V by 5 bases; bases with no gene match: 14. The CDR3 here is CASSRHAQDRGVYGYTF. The CDR3 nucleotides are TGTGCCAGCAGCCGACATGCCCAGGACAGGGGCGTCTATGGCTACACCTTC.

DNA for the CDR3: TGTGCCAGCACATACATAGCGGGAGGGGGAGGAGATACGCAGTATTTT. Its protein product is CASTYIAGGGGDTQYF. The chain recombines TRBV7-2 with TRBJ2-3; 11 bases are a match to TRBD2. Trimming took 7 bases from V and 5 from J; bases not matched to a gene: 11. The length of the CDR3 is 16 residues. In germline, CDR1 is SGHTA, CDR2 FQGNSA.